Listed here are 26 T cell receptor beta chains from one sample, sequenced in a study of Tregs in tolerant kidney transplant recipients. Related graft donors supplied nonmyeloablative bone marrow transplants, and mixed chimerism was transient. The method was immunoSEQ multiplex PCR; TCRdb's version includes in-frame clones alone and lacks a portion of them. The listing records thousands of clones. This sample comprised CD4+ T cells from blood (PBMCs), obtained 6 months after the transplant. The receptors here all came from a human patient who received a combined kidney and bone marrow transplant. These T cells may partly come from the graft donor.

The CDR3 DNA, read in part, is TGTGCCACCAGCAGAGCGGGACAGCAAAAAGAGACC. Its translation: CATSRAGQQKET. The whole CDR3 sequence reads CATSRAGQQKETQYF. The chain employs TRBV15 and TRBJ2-5, with 7 positions matching TRBD1. The read ends 3 residues before the CDR3 terminus; that terminus is restored from the germline J gene. Germline loops: CDR1 LNHNV, CDR2 YYDKDF (reference sequence). This CDR3 is 15 amino acids long. The V segment lost 1 base and the J segment 3 bases; nucleotides outside the gene matches: 5. The full variable domain, its missing parts supplied by reference TRBV15 and TRBJ2-5, is DAMVIQNPRYQVTQFGKPVTLSCSQTLNHNVMYWYQQKSSQAPKLLFHYYDKDFNNEADTPDNFQSRRPNTSFCFLDIRSPGLGDTAMYLCATSRAGQQKETQYFGPGTRLLVL.

A word on this clone: The read halts 3 residues ahead of the CDR3 end, with the missing end drawn from the germline J gene. The V and J genes are TRBV18 and TRBJ2-2; weak D call: TRBD2 (6 bases). Trimming took off 3 bases at V and 5 bases at J, with 19 bases between the two ends. The CDR3 length is 17 residues. Germline assignment: CDR1 KGHSH and CDR2 LQKENI. The CDR3 reads CASSPGLIPRETGELFF. The CDR3 DNA, read in part, is TGTGCCAGCTCACCGGGACTGATACCACGGGAGACCGGGGAG.

In regard to this clone: The CDR3 is cut off 3 residues early in the read; its end comes from the germline J gene. This chain joins TRBV7-9 and TRBJ1-1; tentatively, D is TRBD1 (6 bases). Trimming stripped 1 base from V and 4 bases from J, with 7 bases between. This CDR3 is built from 13 residues. Germline lookup yields CDR1 SEHNR and CDR2 FQNEAQ (reference sequence). The CDR3 here is CASSLEQGTEAFF. The part of the CDR3 DNA that was read is TGTGCCAGCAGCTTAGAACAGGGCACTGAA.

This clone is deemed medium-sized by its frequency. The CDR3 bases that were read are TGTGCCAGCTCACAAAACCGGGACAGGGCGTCCAGAAACACC. Translating gives CASSQNRDRASRNT. The whole CDR3 protein is CASSQNRDRASRNTIYF. The rearrangement uses TRBV18 and TRBJ1-3; 9 positions agree with TRBD1. The DNA ends 3 residues before the CDR3 does, and the rest of the CDR3 is filled in from the germline J gene. This CDR3 is 17 amino acids long. V shed 4 bases and J 5 bases; nucleotides not matched to a gene: 12. Germline CDR1 is KGHSH and CDR2 is LQKENI.

A word on this clone: With the read ending 3 residues before the CDR3 end, the germline J gene is used to fill in that end. This chain uses TRBV18 with TRBJ1-5, with unresolved D. There are 13 residues in the CDR3. CDR1 is KGHSH and CDR2 is LQKENI in the germline V gene. Trimming cost V 5 bases and J 8 bases, with 13 bases left between them. The CDR3 bases that were read are TGTGCCAGCTCAGAGTCAGAGAGCGAGCCC. Its translation: CASSESESEP. The complete CDR3 sequence is CASSESESEPQHF.

Regarding this clone: The read ends 3 residues before the CDR3 terminus; that terminus is restored from the germline J gene. The gene calls are TRBV28 and TRBJ2-3; TRBD1 matches at 7 bases. Losses at the gene ends were 4 bases for V and 3 bases for J; bases not matched to a gene: 7. CDR3 length: 15 residues. Germline V gives CDR1 MDHEN, CDR2 SYDVKM. CDR3 amino acids: CASSSSQGFTDTQYF. Partial CDR3 DNA: TGTGCCAGCAGTTCCTCACAGGGGTTTACAGATACG.

A word on this clone: Read coverage stops 3 residues before the CDR3 terminus; the germline J gene supplies the remainder. The chain carries TRBV7-2 and TRBJ2-3; 8 positions match TRBD2. CDR3 size: 14 residues. Germline V lookup: CDR1 SGHTA, CDR2 FQGNSA. The V segment lost 8 bases and the J segment 3 bases; nucleotides outside the gene matches: 7. The part of the CDR3 DNA that was read is TGTGCCAGCCAGCCCGGGACTAGAACAGATACG. Protein: CASQPGTRTDT. The CDR3, in full, reads CASQPGTRTDTQYF.

In regard to this clone: The read ends 3 residues before the CDR3 terminus; that terminus is restored from the germline J gene. The J gene is TRBJ1-2, the V gene TRBV2; D perhaps matches TRBD1 (6 bases). CDR1 and CDR2 from the germline V gene are SNHLY and FYNNEI. The length of the CDR3 is 13 residues. Trimming cost V 6 bases and J 4 bases, with 12 bases left between them. The CDR3 DNA, read in part, is TGTGCCAGCAGGTCAGGGGAGATCTATGGC. Its translation is CASRSGEIYG. The whole CDR3 is CASRSGEIYGYTF.

Concerning this clone: One end of the junction varies from germline; a read error may be responsible. The read finishes 3 residues shy of the CDR3 end, and the germline J gene is used to complete it. Other DNA sequences of this sample code for an identical CDR3. The J gene is TRBJ1-1, the V gene TRBV20-1, with D possibly being TRBD1 (5 bases). This CDR3 region has 15 residues. From germline, CDR1 is DFQATT and CDR2 SNEGSKA (reference sequence). The sequenced part of the CDR3 DNA is TGCAGCGCTAGAGATGATTCCGGGGGAAAACCTGAA. Protein: CSARDDSGGKPE. The complete CDR3 protein is CSARDDSGGKPEAFF.

As for this clone: The read ends 3 residues early relative to the CDR3; the germline J gene fills the gap. The chain couples TRBV6-2 or TRBV6-3 to TRBJ2-7; 9 bases are shared with TRBD1. This CDR3 comprises 15 residues. V shed 5 bases, J shed 1 base, and the junction held 6 bases outside the gene matches. Germline CDR1 and CDR2: MNHEY and SVGEGT. Here the CDR3 reads CASSPGTGWSYEQYF. The part of the CDR3 DNA that was read is TGTGCCAGCAGTCCCGGGACAGGGTGGTCCTACGAG.

By frequency, this clone registers medium-sized. Coverage ceases 3 residues before the CDR3 finishes, and the germline J gene fills in the end. This chain joins TRBV20-1 and TRBJ2-1; D tentatively fits TRBD1 or TRBD2 (5 bases each). The CDR3 spans 13 residues. Trimming pared 5 bases from V and 7 bases from J, leaving 15 bases between. From germline, CDR1 is DFQATT and CDR2 SNEGSKA (reference sequence). This chain's CDR3 is CSAGRGADNEQFF. The sequenced part of the CDR3 DNA is TGCAGTGCTGGCCGAGGGGCCGATAATGAG.

Measured by frequency, this clone is medium-sized (0.01 to 0.1%). Read sequence stops 3 residues before the CDR3 end, and the germline J gene provides the missing end. The rearrangement uses TRBV5-1 and TRBJ1-2; the match to TRBD1 covers 8 bases. The CDR3 spans 14 residues. Germline V lookup: CDR1 SGHRS, CDR2 YFSETQ. CDR3 DNA (partial): TGCGCCAGCAGCAGCCAACCAGGGGGCGAAGGC. This codes for CASSSQPGGEG. In full, the CDR3 is CASSSQPGGEGYTF.

Notes on this clone: The read finishes 3 residues shy of the CDR3 end, and the germline J gene is used to complete it. V gene TRBV15 combines with J gene TRBJ2-5, with a tentative D call TRBD2 (7 bases). Trimming stripped 3 bases from V and 1 base from J, with 15 bases between. The CDR3 spans 16 residues. Germline values: CDR1 LNHNV, CDR2 YYDKDF (reference sequence). The CDR3 is CATSRAWGGPQETQYF. The DNA read from the CDR3 is TGTGCCACCAGCAGGGCCTGGGGGGGGCCCCAAGAGACC.

In the case of this clone: The read finishes 3 residues shy of the CDR3 end, and the germline J gene is used to complete it. V is TRBV25-1 and J is TRBJ2-1, with TRBD2 identical over 7 bases. This CDR3 is 17 amino acids long. Germline loops: CDR1 MGHDK, CDR2 SYGVNS. The J segment lost 7 bases and the V segment lost 8 bases, leaving 20 bases of the junction unmatched. This CDR3 is CASSPPKFAGVNNEQFF. The covered CDR3 bases are TGTGCCAGCTCGCCCCCCAAATTCGCGGGAGTCAATAATGAG.

About this clone: The sequenced fragment ends 3 residues before the CDR3 boundary, so the rest is inferred from the germline J gene. The rearrangement joins TRBV19 to TRBJ2-5; 10 positions agree with TRBD2. CDR3 length: 16 residues. Unmatched junction bases numbered 6, after V lost 1 base and J lost 4 bases. Germline CDR1 and CDR2: LNHDA and SQIVND (reference sequence). Partial CDR3 DNA: TGTGCCAGTAGTATAGCTGCAGCGGGAGGGCGAGAGACC. Its protein product is CASSIAAAGGRET. Given in full, the CDR3 is CASSIAAAGGRETQYF.

Notes on this clone: The missing CDR3 end, 3 residues past where the read stops, is filled in from the germline J gene. The chain employs TRBV7-2 and TRBJ2-4, with D possibly matching TRBD1 (5 bases). CDR3 length: 14 residues. The V gene lost 3 bases and the J gene lost 8 bases, with 14 bases spanning the gap. Germline V CDR1 and CDR2: SGHTA, FQGNSA. The chain's CDR3 is CASSFLRGVDIQYF. The sequenced part of the CDR3 DNA is TGTGCCAGCAGCTTTTTAAGGGGTGTGGACATT.

The CDR3 loop is CASRPGTAPGATNEKLFF. CDR3 bases read: TGTGCCAGCAGGCCCGGGACAGCCCCTGGGGCAACTAATGAAAAA. The chain joins TRBV2 to TRBJ1-4; 7 bases are shared with TRBD1. The CDR3 is cut off 3 residues early in the read; its end comes from the germline J gene. The CDR3 sequence is 18 residues long. Trimming removed 6 bases from V and 0 bases from J; junction bases left unmatched: 13. Germline V gene lookup returns CDR1 SNHLY and CDR2 FYNNEI.

To note about this clone: Read coverage stops 3 residues before the CDR3 terminus; the germline J gene supplies the remainder. The chain employs TRBV7-9 and TRBJ1-2; D is possibly TRBD1 (5 bases). Per germline, CDR1 SEHNR and CDR2 FQNEAQ (reference sequence). V lost 2 bases, J lost 6 bases, and 16 bases lay in between. This CDR3 contains 15 residues. CDR3 loop: CASSLSGGSGDGYTF. CDR3 bases read: TGTGCCAGCAGCTTATCCGGGGGAAGTGGTGATGGC.

Of note for this clone: Read coverage stops 3 residues before the CDR3 terminus; the germline J gene supplies the remainder. This chain uses TRBV5-1 with TRBJ2-1; 9 nucleotides agree with TRBD1. Trimming cost V 4 bases and J 1 base; bases outside gene matches: 6. CDR1 and CDR2 (germline): SGHRS, YFSETQ. The CDR3 runs 16 residues. CDR3 sequence reads: CASSGTGTGSYNEQFF. CDR3 DNA (partial): TGCGCCAGCAGCGGTACCGGGACAGGGTCCTACAATGAG.

The chain's CDR3 is CASSYDRVGYGYTF. The DNA read from the CDR3 is TGTGCCAGCAGCTACGACAGGGTTGGATATGGC. This chain uses TRBV5-4 with TRBJ1-2; TRBD1 aligns across 7 bases. Read data end 3 residues before the CDR3 end; the end is taken from the germline J gene. Germline V gene data show CDR1 as SGHNT and CDR2 as YYREEE (reference sequence). There are 14 residues in the CDR3. V was clipped by 3 bases and J by 5 bases; unmatched bases: 7.

Worth noting for this clone: Sequencing ends 3 residues short of the CDR3 end; the germline J gene provides the rest. This sequence joins TRBV7-2 and TRBJ1-1, with D possibly TRBD1 on 6 matching bases. V dropped 1 base and J dropped 5 bases, with 14 bases sitting between them. Per germline, CDR1 SGHTA and CDR2 FQGNSA. The CDR3 has 15 amino acids. CDR3 sequence: CASSLVGGGHTEAFF. The CDR3 DNA, read in part, is TGTGCCAGCAGCTTAGTAGGGGGGGGGCATACTGAA.

Regarding this clone: Read coverage stops 3 residues before the CDR3 terminus; the germline J gene supplies the remainder. The chain employs TRBV11-2 and TRBJ1-3; 9 bases line up with TRBD1. Looked up from germline, CDR1 is SGHAT and CDR2 is FQNNGV. The V and J ends lost 2 bases and 4 bases, in that order; junction bases with no gene match: 3. This CDR3 spans 15 amino acids. This CDR3 reads CASSLTGTGGNTIYF. The DNA read from the CDR3 is TGTGCCAGCAGCTTAACCGGGACAGGGGGAAACACC.

On this clone itself: The read terminates 3 residues ahead of where the CDR3 ends, so the germline J gene completes it. V gene TRBV27 combines with J gene TRBJ1-1; 10 nucleotides align to TRBD1. V lost 5 bases and J lost 1; bases outside the gene matches: 4. Looked up from germline, CDR1 is MNHEY and CDR2 is SMNVEV (reference sequence). The CDR3 is 15 residues long. Partial CDR3 DNA: TGTGCCAGCAGTACCGGACAGGGGGGGAACACTGAA. Translated: CASSTGQGGNTE. The full CDR3 reads CASSTGQGGNTEAFF.

The CDR3 spells CASSLKGTGPYEQYF. The CDR3 bases that were read are TGCGCCAGCAGCTTGAAAGGGACAGGGCCCTACGAG. This chain connects TRBV5-1 to TRBJ2-7; 9 bases map to TRBD1. The read is 3 residues too short to cover the CDR3 end, so that end is filled in from the germline J gene. V gave up 1 base and J gave up 2 bases; unmatched junction bases: 4. Germline CDR1 and CDR2: SGHRS and YFSETQ. This CDR3 contains 15 residues.

This clone is labeled medium-sized based on frequency. The read halts 3 residues ahead of the CDR3 end, with the missing end drawn from the germline J gene. The chain links TRBV30 to TRBJ1-4, with D perhaps TRBD1 (6 bases). The V gene's germline CDR1 is GTSNPN and CDR2 SVGIG (reference sequence). Trimming pared 3 bases from V and 0 bases from J, leaving 17 bases between. The CDR3 consists of 17 residues. The DNA read from the CDR3 is TGTGCCTGGAGGCCCCTGGACGGACAGTCAACTAATGAAAAA. It specifies CAWRPLDGQSTNEK. The full CDR3 sequence reads CAWRPLDGQSTNEKLFF.

As to this clone: Coverage ceases 3 residues before the CDR3 finishes, and the germline J gene fills in the end. The gene calls are TRBV20-1 and TRBJ2-3, with 11 bases identical to TRBD2. The CDR3 loop spans 19 amino acids. J lost 3 bases, V lost 2 bases, and 16 bases had no gene match. CDR1 and CDR2 from the germline V gene are DFQATT and SNEGSKA (reference sequence). CDR3 loop: CSARTLAGGGPFKTDTQYF. The part of the CDR3 DNA that was read is TGCAGTGCTAGAACCCTAGCGGGAGGTGGGCCCTTTAAAACAGATACG.